This TCR beta chain was found in a study of blood T cell repertoires in COVID-19. Study at large: The United States, Italy and Spain were the sources of the acute and convalescent COVID-19 samples. PBMCs, B-cell-depleted T cells, or T cells provided the cDNA or gDNA that made up the material.

Germline-derived CDR1 and CDR2 are SGHKS and YYEKEE (reference sequence). The V end lost 3 bases, the J end lost 1 base, and 14 bases lay between the germline ends. This CDR3 comprises 15 residues. In the study's own analysis: Cell counts per sample came from amplifying reference gene primers. TCRdb keeps only in-frame clones here, not all; method: immunoSEQ multiplex PCR. D and trimming were read from the DNA, whereas the V and J calls and clone size are those reported in that table. The data contain 250,000 to 300,000 clones, 86% of them singletons. Sequencing input: peripheral blood. The chain is built from TRBV5-5 and TRBJ2-7; D gene unclear. The sequence came from a man aged 18 to 30 with active or convalescent COVID-19. The CDR3 loop is CASSSAGSLSYEQYF. CDR3 in DNA: TGTGCCAGCAGCTCTGCAGGTTCCCTTTCCTACGAGCAGTACTTC.